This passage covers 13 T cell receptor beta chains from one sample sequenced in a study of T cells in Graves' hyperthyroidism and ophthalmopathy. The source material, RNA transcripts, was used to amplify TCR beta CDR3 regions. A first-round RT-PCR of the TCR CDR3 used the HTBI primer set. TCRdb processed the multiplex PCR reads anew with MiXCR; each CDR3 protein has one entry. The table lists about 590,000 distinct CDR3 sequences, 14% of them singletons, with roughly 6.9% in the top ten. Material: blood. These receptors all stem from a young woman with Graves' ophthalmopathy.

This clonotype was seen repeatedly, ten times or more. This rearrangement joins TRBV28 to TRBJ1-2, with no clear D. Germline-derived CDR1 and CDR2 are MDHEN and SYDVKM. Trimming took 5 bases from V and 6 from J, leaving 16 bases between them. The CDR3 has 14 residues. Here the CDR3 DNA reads TGTGCCAGCAGTCCCCGTCTTTTACCGAATGGCTACACCTTC. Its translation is CASSPRLLPNGYTF.

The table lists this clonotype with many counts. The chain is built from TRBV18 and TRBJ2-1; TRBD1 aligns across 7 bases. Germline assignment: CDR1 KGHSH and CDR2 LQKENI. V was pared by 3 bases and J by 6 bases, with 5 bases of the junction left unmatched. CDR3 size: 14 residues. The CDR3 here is CASSPNRGGNEQFF. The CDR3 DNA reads TGTGCCAGCTCACCGAACAGGGGTGGCAATGAGCAGTTCTTC.

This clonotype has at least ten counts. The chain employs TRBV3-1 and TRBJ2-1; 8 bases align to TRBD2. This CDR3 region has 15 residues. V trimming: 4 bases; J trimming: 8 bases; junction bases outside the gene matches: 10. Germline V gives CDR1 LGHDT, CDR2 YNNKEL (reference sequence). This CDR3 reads CASSPTGLDLDEQFF. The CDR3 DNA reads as TGTGCCAGCAGCCCGACGGGACTAGACCTCGATGAGCAGTTCTTC.

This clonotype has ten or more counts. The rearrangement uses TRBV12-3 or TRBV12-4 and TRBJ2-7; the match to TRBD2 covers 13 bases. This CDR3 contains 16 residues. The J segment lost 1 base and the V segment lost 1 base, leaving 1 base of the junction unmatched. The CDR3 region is CASSLVGLAGSYEQYF. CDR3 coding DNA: TGTGCCAGCAGTTTAGTGGGACTAGCGGGATCCTACGAGCAGTACTTC.

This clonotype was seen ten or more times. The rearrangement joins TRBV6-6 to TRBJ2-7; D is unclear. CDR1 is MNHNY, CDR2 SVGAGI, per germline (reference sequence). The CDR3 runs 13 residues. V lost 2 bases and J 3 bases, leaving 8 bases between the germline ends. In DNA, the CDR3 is TGTGCCAGCAGTTACGGCCCAGGCTACGAGCAGTACTTC. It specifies CASSYGPGYEQYF.

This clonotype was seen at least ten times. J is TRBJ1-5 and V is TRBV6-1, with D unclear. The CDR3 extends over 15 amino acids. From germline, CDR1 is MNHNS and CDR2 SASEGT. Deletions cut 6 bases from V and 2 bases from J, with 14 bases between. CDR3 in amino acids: CASRSRGSGNQPQHF. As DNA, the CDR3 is TGTGCCAGCAGGTCGCGGGGATCGGGCAATCAGCCCCAGCATTTT.

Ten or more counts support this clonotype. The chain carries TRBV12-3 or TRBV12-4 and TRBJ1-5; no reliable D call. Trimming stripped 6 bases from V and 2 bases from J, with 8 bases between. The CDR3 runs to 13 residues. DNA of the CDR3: TGTGCCAGCAGGTGGTCTCGCAATCAGCCCCAGCATTTT. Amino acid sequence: CASRWSRNQPQHF.

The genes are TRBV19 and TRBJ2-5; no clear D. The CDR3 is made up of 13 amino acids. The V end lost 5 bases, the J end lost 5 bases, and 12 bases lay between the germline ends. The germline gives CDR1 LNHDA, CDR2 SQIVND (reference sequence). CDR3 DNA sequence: TGTGCCAGTAGTCTCTATCCTGGCGAGACCCAGTACTTC. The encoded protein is CASSLYPGETQYF.

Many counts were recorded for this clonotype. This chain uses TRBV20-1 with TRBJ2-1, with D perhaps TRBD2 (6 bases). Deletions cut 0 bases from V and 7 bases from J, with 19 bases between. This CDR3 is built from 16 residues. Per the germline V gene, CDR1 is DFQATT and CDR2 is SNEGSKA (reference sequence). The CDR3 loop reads CSARDQRREWGNEQFF. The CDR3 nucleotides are TGCAGTGCTAGAGATCAAAGGAGGGAGTGGGGAAATGAGCAGTTCTTC.

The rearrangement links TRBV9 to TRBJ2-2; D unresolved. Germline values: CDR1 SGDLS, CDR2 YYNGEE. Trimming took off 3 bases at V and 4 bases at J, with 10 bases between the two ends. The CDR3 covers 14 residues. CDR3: CASSEASITGELFF. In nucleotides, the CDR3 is TGTGCCAGCAGCGAGGCTTCCATCACCGGGGAGCTGTTTTTT.

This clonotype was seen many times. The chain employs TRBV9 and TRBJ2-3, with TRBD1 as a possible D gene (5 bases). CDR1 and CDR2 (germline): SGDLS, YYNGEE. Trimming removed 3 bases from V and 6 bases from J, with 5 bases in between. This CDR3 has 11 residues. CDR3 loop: CASSEGDTQYF. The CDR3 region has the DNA TGTGCCAGCAGCGAGGGGGATACGCAGTATTTT.

The CDR3 reads CASRGQGATNEKLFF. In nucleotides, the CDR3 is TGTGCCAGCAGAGGACAGGGGGCGACTAATGAAAAACTGTTTTTT. The chain couples TRBV6-1 to TRBJ1-4; 11 nucleotides match TRBD1. The length of the CDR3 is 15 residues. After removal of 6 bases from V and 2 bases from J, the junction contained 2 bases not matched to a gene. Germline V gives CDR1 MNHNS, CDR2 SASEGT.

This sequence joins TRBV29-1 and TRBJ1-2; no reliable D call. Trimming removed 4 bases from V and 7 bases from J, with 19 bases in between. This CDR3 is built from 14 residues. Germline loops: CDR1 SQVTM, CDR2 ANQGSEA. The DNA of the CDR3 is TGCAGCGTTGTAGGGCTGGAATCTCTCACTGGCTACACCTTC. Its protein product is CSVVGLESLTGYTF.